The clone carrying this T cell receptor beta chain has just a few counts. This entry comes from a study of blood T cell repertoires in COVID-19. Study context: Acute-phase and convalescent COVID-19 samples originated in the United States, Italy and Spain. T cells, B-cell-depleted T cells, or PBMCs supplied cDNA or gDNA.

In the authors' workflow: How many nucleated cells were present was estimated from reference gene primer amplification. Profiled with immunoSEQ multiplex PCR; TCRdb holds only in-frame clones, not every one. V, J and clone size reflect that table, while D and trimming were determined from the DNA. Seen here are 52,000 or so clones, just over 85% observed once, and the top ten hold less than 3%. This clonotype was sampled from a man older than 75 with acute or convalescent COVID-19. The source material was peripheral blood.

The CDR3 is CASSLQGNQPQHF. In nucleotides, the CDR3 is TGTGCCAGTAGCTTACAGGGCAATCAGCCCCAGCATTTT. The chain is built from TRBV19 and TRBJ1-5, with D possibly matching TRBD1 (5 bases). The V gene's germline CDR1 is LNHDA and CDR2 SQIVND (reference sequence). The CDR3 contains 13 residues. With 6 bases removed from V and 2 bases from J, the gap between germline ends came to 8 bases.